The rows below give T cell receptor beta chains drawn from one sample of a study of T cells after yellow fever vaccination. TCRdb analysed the 5' RACE reads with MiXCR anew, one entry per CDR3 protein. Here the sample spans some 350,000 distinct CDR3 sequences, roughly 11% being singletons. Specimen: PBMCs, collected on the day of the first yellow fever vaccination. The receptor source for this set is a man aged 18 to 29 who received the YFV17D yellow fever vaccine. Both conserved end residues are part of each CDR3. D genes are given only for firm matches. Clone size is not always given. Where it is, it says once, few, many or a class for expanded clones.

>TRBJ2-3|TRBD1|few|13|TRBV18
CASSPTGADTQYF
TGTGCCAGCTCACCGACAGGGGCAGATACGCAGTATTTT
>TRBJ1-2|NA|NA|15|TRBV11-2
CASSLGRLYGGGYTF
TGTGCCAGCAGCTTGGGACGGCTCTATGGTGGTGGCTACACCTTC
>TRBJ1-6|NA|NA|15|TRBV9
CASSVQGWDNSPLHF
TGTGCCAGCAGCGTCCAGGGGTGGGATAATTCACCCCTCCACTTT
>TRBJ1-4|NA|few|13|TRBV29-1
CSGTRTDNEKLFF
TGCAGCGGGACTAGGACAGATAATGAAAAACTGTTTTTT
>TRBJ2-3|TRBD2|few|17|TRBV7-9
CASSFSGLAGGTDTQYF
TGTGCCAGCAGTTTTAGTGGCCTAGCGGGTGGCACAGATACGCAGTATTTT
>TRBJ2-6|NA|few|15|TRBV12-3/TRBV12-4
CASSRYRAGANVLTF
TGTGCCAGCAGCCGCTACAGGGCCGGGGCCAACGTCCTGACTTTC
>TRBJ2-1|TRBD1|NA|14|TRBV6-1
CASSAGQGYNEQFF
TGTGCCAGCAGTGCGGGACAGGGATACAATGAGCAGTTCTTC
>TRBJ2-5|NA|few|16|TRBV4-1
CASSQEPRGAQETQYF
TGCGCCAGCAGCCAAGAACCCCGGGGGGCCCAAGAGACCCAGTACTTC
>TRBJ1-2|NA|NA|14|TRBV6-4
CASSESFGASGYTF
TGTGCCAGCAGTGAGAGTTTCGGGGCGTCTGGCTACACCTTC
>TRBJ2-3|TRBD1|many|14|TRBV7-2
CASSLRQGADTQYF
TGTGCCAGCAGCCTCCGACAGGGGGCGGATACGCAGTATTTT
>TRBJ2-7|NA|NA|14|TRBV7-9
CASSSLSPPYEQYF
TGTGCCAGCAGCTCCCTCTCGCCACCCTACGAGCAGTACTTC
>TRBJ2-3|TRBD2|many|15|TRBV6-2/TRBV6-3
CASTHGLADTDTQYF
TGTGCCAGCACTCACGGGCTAGCGGACACAGATACGCAGTATTTT
>TRBJ1-6|TRBD1|once|16|TRBV5-1
CASRDRGNFYNSPLHF
TGCGCCAGCCGCGACAGGGGGAACTTCTATAATTCACCCCTCCACTTT
>TRBJ2-7|NA|NA|13|TRBV20-1
CSARGSPSYEQYF
TGCAGTGCTAGGGGATCGCCCTCCTACGAGCAGTACTTC
>TRBJ1-6|NA|NA|15|TRBV9
CASSVAGEKGSPLHF
TGTGCCAGCAGCGTAGCGGGGGAAAAAGGGTCACCCCTCCACTTT
>TRBJ2-1|NA|many|16|TRBV7-9
CASSLAGGPSYNEQFF
TGTGCCAGCAGCTTAGCGGGGGGGCCCTCCTACAATGAGCAGTTCTTC
>TRBJ2-1|NA|NA|17|TRBV27
CASSPRGPARDANEQFF
TGTGCCAGCAGTCCCCGGGGGCCGGCAAGGGATGCTAATGAGCAGTTCTTC
>TRBJ2-1|NA|few|15|TRBV5-1
CASSPGHSSYNEQFF
TGCGCCAGCAGCCCGGGACACAGCTCCTACAATGAGCAGTTCTTC
>TRBJ2-5|TRBD2|few|15|TRBV7-2
CASSHLAGDQETQYF
TGTGCCAGCAGCCATCTAGCGGGGGATCAAGAGACCCAGTACTTC
>TRBJ2-3|NA|many|13|TRBV12-3/TRBV12-4
CASSFVPTDTQYF
TGTGCCAGCAGTTTTGTGCCGACAGATACGCAGTATTTT
>TRBJ2-1|TRBD2|many|12|TRBV20-1
CSASSGGNEQFF
TGCAGTGCCAGTAGCGGGGGAAATGAGCAGTTCTTC
>TRBJ2-5|NA|NA|15|TRBV4-1
CASSQGVQTQETQYF
TGCGCCAGCAGCCAAGGCGTGCAGACTCAAGAGACCCAGTACTTC
>TRBJ2-1|TRBD1|NA|19|TRBV18
CASSPPRGQGPISYNEQFF
TGTGCCAGCTCACCACCGAGGGGACAGGGGCCCATCTCCTACAATGAGCAGTTCTTC
>TRBJ2-5|NA|few|13|TRBV6-6
CASSYAGQETQYF
TGTGCCAGCAGTTACGCGGGACAAGAGACCCAGTACTTC
>TRBJ1-2|NA|few|12|TRBV5-6
CASSIQSYGYTF
TGTGCCAGCAGCATACAGTCGTATGGCTACACCTTC
>TRBJ1-1|NA|few|14|TRBV6-1
CASSERGLNTEAFF
TGTGCCAGCAGTGAACGGGGGCTGAACACTGAAGCTTTCTTT
>TRBJ2-3|NA|few|14|TRBV15
CATSRPSSTDTQYF
TGTGCCACCAGCAGACCTTCCTCGACAGATACGCAGTATTTT
>TRBJ2-3|NA|NA|15|TRBV4-3
CASSQGGSGADTQYF
TGCGCCAGCAGCCAAGGGGGTTCAGGGGCGGATACGCAGTATTTT
>TRBJ1-4|NA|few|13|TRBV30
CACPGTTNEKLFF
TGTGCCTGTCCGGGAACAACTAATGAAAAACTGTTTTTT
>TRBJ2-1|NA|NA|12|TRBV24-1
CATSEKGNEQFF
TGTGCCACCAGTGAAAAGGGGAATGAGCAGTTCTTC
>TRBJ2-5|NA|many|16|TRBV20-1
CSARDPADGSQETQYF
TGCAGTGCTAGAGATCCGGCTGACGGCTCCCAAGAGACCCAGTACTTC
>TRBJ1-4|NA|NA|15|TRBV7-2
CASSGGPGDNEKLFF
TGTGCCAGCAGCGGGGGTCCAGGGGACAATGAAAAACTGTTTTTT
>TRBJ2-3|TRBD1|few|15|TRBV9
CASSVDRGLTDTQYF
TGTGCCAGCAGCGTTGACAGGGGGCTCACAGATACGCAGTATTTT
>TRBJ2-3|TRBD1|NA|14|TRBV6-2/TRBV6-3
CASSWTGRTDTQYF
TGTGCCAGCAGTTGGACAGGGCGGACAGATACGCAGTATTTT
>TRBJ1-2|NA|few|14|TRBV12-3/TRBV12-4
CASTPPWEGYGYTF
TGTGCCAGCACCCCGCCGTGGGAGGGCTATGGCTACACCTTC
>TRBJ1-1|NA|NA|12|TRBV9
CASSGGQKAAFF
TGTGCCAGCAGCGGGGGCCAAAAGGCGGCTTTCTTT
>TRBJ1-2|NA|few|13|TRBV6-5
CASSSWDTYGYTF
TGTGCCAGCAGTTCCTGGGACACCTATGGCTACACCTTC
>TRBJ2-1|TRBD2|few|15|TRBV20-1
CSARISGGAWDEQFF
TGCAGTGCTAGAATTAGCGGGGGGGCTTGGGATGAGCAGTTCTTC
>TRBJ2-1|TRBD2|few|14|TRBV10-3
CAIRRLAEHNEQFF
TGTGCCATAAGAAGACTAGCGGAACACAATGAGCAGTTCTTC
>TRBJ2-2|TRBD1|many|16|TRBV9
CASSVDGQGDTGELFF
TGTGCCAGCAGCGTAGACGGGCAGGGGGACACCGGGGAGCTGTTTTTT